This T cell receptor beta chain was recovered during a study of blood T cell repertoires in COVID-19. The overall study: PBMCs, B-cell-depleted T cells, or T cells provided the cDNA or gDNA that made up the material.

This clone was recorded once. Germline CDR1 SQVTM, CDR2 ANQGSEA. CDR3 length equals 17 residues. Trimming took 5 bases from V and 8 from J, leaving 28 bases between them. Sequenced by immunoSEQ multiplex PCR; TCRdb stores in-frame clones only, minus some. The sample records about 150,000 clones, approximately 85% being singletons. The chain carries TRBV29-1 and TRBJ2-1; weak D call: TRBD2 (8 bases). Sequencing input: peripheral blood. This sequence originates from a woman aged 60-70 years with COVID-19, enrolled during active disease. CDR3 nucleotides: TGCAGCGTTTCGGGCCCTCCAGGGGGGTCCGGGGGGGATGAGCAGTTCTTC. This sequence encodes CSVSGPPGGSGGDEQFF.